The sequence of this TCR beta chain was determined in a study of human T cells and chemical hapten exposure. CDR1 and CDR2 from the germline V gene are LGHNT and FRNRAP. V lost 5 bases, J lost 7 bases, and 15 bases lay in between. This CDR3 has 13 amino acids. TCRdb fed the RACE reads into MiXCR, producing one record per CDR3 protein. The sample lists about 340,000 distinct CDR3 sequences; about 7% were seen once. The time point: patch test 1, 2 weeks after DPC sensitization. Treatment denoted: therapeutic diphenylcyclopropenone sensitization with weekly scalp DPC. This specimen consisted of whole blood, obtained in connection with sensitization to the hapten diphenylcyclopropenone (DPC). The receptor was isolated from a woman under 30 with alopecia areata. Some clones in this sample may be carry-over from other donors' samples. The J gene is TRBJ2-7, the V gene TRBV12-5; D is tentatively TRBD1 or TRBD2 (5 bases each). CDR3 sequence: CASGQGTGGEQYF. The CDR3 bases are TGTGCTAGTGGTCAAGGGACGGGCGGAGAGCAGTACTTC. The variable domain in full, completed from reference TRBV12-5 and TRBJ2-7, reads DARVTQTPRHKVTEMGQEVTMRCQPILGHNTVFWYRQTMMQGLELLAYFRNRAPLDDSGMPKDRFSAEMPDATLATLKIQPSEPRDSAVYFCASGQGTGGEQYFGPGTRLTVT.